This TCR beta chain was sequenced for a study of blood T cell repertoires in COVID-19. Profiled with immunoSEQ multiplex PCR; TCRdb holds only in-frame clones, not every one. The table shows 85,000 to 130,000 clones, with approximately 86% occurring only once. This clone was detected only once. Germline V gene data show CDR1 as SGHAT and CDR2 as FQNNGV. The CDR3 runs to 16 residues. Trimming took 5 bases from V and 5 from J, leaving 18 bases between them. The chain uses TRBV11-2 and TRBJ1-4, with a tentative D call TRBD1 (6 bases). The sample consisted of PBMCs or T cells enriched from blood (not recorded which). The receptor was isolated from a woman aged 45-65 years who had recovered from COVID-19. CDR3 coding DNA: TGTGCCAGCAGCCCCTTAGGAACAGGGCTCAATGAAAAACTGTTTTTT. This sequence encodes CASSPLGTGLNEKLFF.